Shown below are 27 T cell receptor beta chains from a single sample sequenced in a study of identical twins (dated by TCRdb to the mid-2010s). The library relied on 5' RACE. These reads were obtained on an Illumina HiSeq 2000. TCRdb reprocessed the public reads (quality trimming at Q25 with fastp, clone calling with MiXCR) and kept in-frame beta chains. Every distinct CDR3 protein forms one entry, paired with its most common genes and DNA. In all, the sample holds 200,000 to 250,000 distinct CDR3 sequences, and around 7% of those were seen once. Of the sample, roughly 3.9% falls within the top ten clones. The same data also went into a second study, on yellow fever vaccine responses in identical twins.

Sequenced material: memory (CD45RO+) T cells sorted from blood. The intended sense of this specimen's cell subset or site label: CD45RO+ enriched T cells. The receptors stem from a woman aged 18-29 years in good health.

There are many counts of this clonotype. This rearrangement joins TRBV11-2 to TRBJ2-5; D gene uncertain. The length of the CDR3 is 17 residues. Trimming cost V 5 bases and J 1 base, with 20 bases left between them. CDR1 is SGHAT and CDR2 is FQNNGV in the germline V gene. In DNA form, the CDR3 reads TGTGCCAGCAGCGACTTCCCGATTCGCGCGTCCCAAGAGACCCAGTACTTC. Its protein is CASSDFPIRASQETQYF.

This chain connects TRBV12-3 or TRBV12-4 to TRBJ2-7; D is undetermined. Trimming pared 4 bases from V and 7 bases from J, leaving 8 bases between. The CDR3 runs 11 residues. CDR3 protein: CASSWGREQYV. CDR3 DNA sequence: TGTGCCAGCAGTTGGGGTCGGGAGCAGTACGTC.

The table lists this clonotype with many counts. This chain connects TRBV15 to TRBJ2-1; 13 bases are shared with TRBD2. Trimming cost V 0 bases and J 10 bases; bases outside gene matches: 3. CDR3 size: 15 residues. Germline CDR1 LNHNV, CDR2 YYDKDF (reference sequence). The CDR3 DNA reads as TGTGCCACCAGCAGAGAACTAGCGGGGGGGCTGGAGCAGTTCTTC. Protein product: CATSRELAGGLEQFF. The full variable domain, rest sourced from reference TRBV15 and TRBJ2-1, is DAMVIQNPRYQVTQFGKPVTLSCSQTLNHNVMYWYQQKSSQAPKLLFHYYDKDFNNEADTPDNFQSRRPNTSFCFLDIRSPGLGDTAMYLCATSRELAGGLEQFFGPGTRLTVL.

Only a few counts were recorded for this clonotype. The chain couples TRBV12-3 or TRBV12-4 to TRBJ2-2; D possibly corresponds to TRBD1 (5 bases). Between the trimmed V and J ends, which lost 4 bases and 6 bases, there was a span of 15 bases. CDR3 length: 15 residues. Here the CDR3 DNA reads TGTGCCAGCAGTTCCGCAATGACAGCCCCCGGGGAGCTGTTTTTT. Amino acids: CASSSAMTAPGELFF.

This clonotype was seen at least ten times. The V gene is TRBV5-1, the J gene TRBJ2-1; 9 bases line up with TRBD1. The germline V gene encodes CDR1 SGHRS and CDR2 YFSETQ. V lost 5 bases to trimming and J lost 4 bases; unmatched junction nucleotides: 7. The CDR3 totals 15 residues. In nucleotides, the CDR3 is TGCGCCAGCAGTAGGGGACAGGGACCATACAATGAGCAGTTCTTC. Amino acids: CASSRGQGPYNEQFF.

The chain joins TRBV18 to TRBJ2-6; D unclear. The germline gives CDR1 KGHSH, CDR2 LQKENI. The CDR3 runs to 18 residues. Trimming cost V 2 bases and J 4 bases, with 18 bases left between them. CDR3 sequence: CASSPSVVYLSGANVLTF. CDR3 bases: TGTGCCAGCTCACCAAGTGTAGTGTACCTCTCCGGGGCCAACGTCCTGACTTTC.

Ten or more counts support this clonotype. The gene calls are TRBV11-2 and TRBJ2-2; perhaps TRBD2 as D (5 bases). The CDR3 contains 18 residues. Germline V CDR1 and CDR2: SGHAT, FQNNGV. Trimming pared 1 base from V and 0 bases from J, leaving 15 bases between. DNA for the CDR3: TGTGCCAGCAGCTTAGTTCCGGACTTTTTCGCGAACACCGGGGAGCTGTTTTTT. Its translation is CASSLVPDFFANTGELFF.

This clonotype turned up a few times. A much bigger clone sits one base away, suggesting this may be a read error. The V gene is TRBV20-1, the J gene TRBJ2-7; D remains unclear. Germline V gives CDR1 DFQATT, CDR2 SNEGSKA (reference sequence). Between the trimmed V and J ends, which lost 4 bases and 0 bases, there was a span of 13 bases. This CDR3 spans 14 amino acids. The CDR3, as DNA: TGCAGTGCTACACCGGCCTCGAGCTCCTACGAGCAGTACGTC. Protein sequence: CSATPASSSYEQYV.

The CDR3 DNA sequence: TGCAGTGCTAGGGCGACAGCAACTAATGAAAAACTGTTTTTT. This gives the protein CSARATATNEKLFF. The chain recombines TRBV20-1 with TRBJ1-4, with D possibly being TRBD1 (5 bases). Germline lookup yields CDR1 DFQATT and CDR2 SNEGSKA (reference sequence). This CDR3 has 14 residues. Trimming cost V 3 bases and J 0 bases, with 8 bases left between them.

This rearrangement joins TRBV27 to TRBJ2-5, with D possibly TRBD1 on 6 matching bases. The CDR3 extends over 14 amino acids. Germline V gene sequence: CDR1 MNHEY, CDR2 SMNVEV (reference sequence). Between the trimmed V and J ends, which lost 3 bases and 5 bases, there was a span of 13 bases. As DNA, the CDR3 is TGTGCCAGCAGTTTGCCAGGGGCATGGGAGACCCAGTACTTC. Protein: CASSLPGAWETQYF.

The chain combines TRBV29-1 with TRBJ1-3; D is possibly TRBD1 (5 bases). Trimming took 6 bases from V and 9 from J, leaving 18 bases between them. The CDR3 sequence is 13 residues long. In germline, CDR1 is SQVTM, CDR2 ANQGSEA. The CDR3 is CSVRDSAMPTIYF. The CDR3 DNA reads as TGCAGCGTCAGAGACAGCGCGATGCCCACCATATATTTT.

This clonotype showed up many times. The chain is built from TRBV12-3 or TRBV12-4 and TRBJ1-2; D is unclear. The germline V and J ends were trimmed by 4 bases and 4 bases, with 10 bases remaining between them. The CDR3 has 13 residues. CDR3 sequence reads: CASSYLGSYGYTF. CDR3 sequence (DNA): TGTGCCAGCAGTTACCTCGGTTCCTATGGCTACACCTTC.

This clonotype was seen a few times. The chain carries TRBV5-1 and TRBJ2-3; 8 bases fit TRBD1. Germline assignment: CDR1 SGHRS and CDR2 YFSETQ. Trimming cost V 4 bases and J 4 bases; bases outside gene matches: 8. The CDR3 is made up of 15 amino acids. CDR3 sequence (DNA): TGCGCCAGCAGCAAAGACAGGGGAGCTTCAGATACGCAGTATTTT. Translating it yields CASSKDRGASDTQYF.

The chain is built from TRBV5-4 and TRBJ2-1; D unresolved. V was pared by 9 bases and J by 0 bases, with 10 bases between. This CDR3 region has 13 residues. The V gene's germline CDR1 is SGHNT and CDR2 YYREEE (reference sequence). CDR3: CATRSSSYNEQFF. CDR3 DNA sequence: TGTGCCACCCGGTCGAGCTCCTACAATGAGCAGTTCTTC.

This clonotype was seen more than once but under ten times. The V gene is TRBV10-3, the J gene TRBJ2-1; 10 bases are shared with TRBD2. The CDR3 extends over 15 amino acids. Trimming took 6 bases from V and 2 from J; bases not matched to a gene: 4. From germline, CDR1 is ENHRY and CDR2 SYGVKD. Here the CDR3 DNA reads TGTGCCATCAGGCCTAGCGGGGGTCCCTACAATGAGCAGTTCTTC. Translation: CAIRPSGGPYNEQFF.

The chain employs TRBV7-9 and TRBJ2-1; D is uncertain. Germline V gene data show CDR1 as SEHNR and CDR2 as FQNEAQ (reference sequence). The CDR3 length is 15 residues. Between the trimmed V and J ends, which lost 5 bases and 3 bases, there was a span of 14 bases. The CDR3 is CASSTELAFYNEQFF. Written as DNA, the CDR3 is TGTGCCAGCAGCACCGAACTGGCATTCTACAATGAGCAGTTCTTC.

In its sample, this clonotype was seen many times. The rearrangement uses TRBV12-3 or TRBV12-4 and TRBJ1-6; D call uncertain. The CDR3 length is 17 residues. The ends were cut back, 1 base at V and 9 bases at J, with 19 bases in the middle. The CDR3, as DNA: TGTGCCAGCAGTTTAGGACTCCAGGTTCTGGCCGGTTCACCCCTCCACTTT. Its translation: CASSLGLQVLAGSPLHF.

The chain couples TRBV11-3 to TRBJ2-1, with TRBD1 matching over 7 bases. The CDR3 consists of 14 residues. Germline assignment: CDR1 SGHNT and CDR2 YENEEA. The J segment lost 2 bases and the V segment lost 5 bases, leaving 3 bases of the junction unmatched. The CDR3 loop reads CASSQGQAYNEQFF. In nucleotides, the CDR3 is TGTGCCAGCAGCCAAGGACAGGCCTACAATGAGCAGTTCTTC.

The rearrangement uses TRBV5-6 and TRBJ2-3; 9 positions agree with TRBD1. J lost 6 bases, V lost 3 bases, and 11 bases had no gene match. CDR1 SGHDT and CDR2 YYEEEE come from the germline V gene. CDR3 length: 16 residues. CDR3 amino acids: CASSWGQGHSTDTQYF. The CDR3, as DNA: TGTGCCAGCAGCTGGGGACAGGGTCATTCGACGGATACGCAGTATTTT.

This clonotype occurred a few times. The chain couples TRBV7-2 to TRBJ1-6; TRBD1 agrees at 7 bases. The CDR3 runs 15 residues. In germline, CDR1 is SGHTA, CDR2 FQGNSA. V trimming: 4 bases; J trimming: 7 bases; junction bases outside the gene matches: 7. In DNA, the CDR3 is TGTGCCAGCAGCTCGAGACAGGGAGGGAATTCACCCCTCCACTTT. Its translation is CASSSRQGGNSPLHF.

This clonotype was found a few times. The chain combines TRBV24-1 with TRBJ2-7; the match to TRBD2 covers 10 bases. The junction had 6 bases not matched to a gene; V was cut back by 9 bases and J by 2 bases. Germline V gene lookup returns CDR1 KGHDR and CDR2 SFDVKD. CDR3 length equals 14 residues. CDR3 sequence reads: CATGAGGPPYEQYF. CDR3 coding DNA: TGTGCCACCGGAGCGGGGGGGCCCCCCTACGAGCAGTACTTC.

This clonotype was observed many times. The chain employs TRBV5-6 and TRBJ1-1, with D uncertain. CDR1 and CDR2 from the germline V gene are SGHDT and YYEEEE. This CDR3 comprises 15 residues. V dropped 3 bases and J dropped 1 base, with 13 bases sitting between them. CDR3 protein: CASSSAQARNTEAFF. CDR3 in DNA: TGTGCCAGCAGCTCCGCCCAGGCTAGGAACACTGAAGCTTTCTTT. The full variable domain, completed using reference TRBV5-6 and TRBJ1-1, is DAGVTQSPTHLIKTRGQQVTLRCSPKSGHDTVSWYQQALGQGPQFIFQYYEEEERQRGNFPDRFSGHQFPNYSSELNVNALLLGDSALYLCASSSAQARNTEAFFGQGTRLTVV.

This clonotype has more than one count but fewer than ten. This chain joins TRBV24-1 and TRBJ2-2; the match to TRBD2 covers 14 bases. Looked up from germline, CDR1 is KGHDR and CDR2 is SFDVKD. V lost 7 bases to trimming and J lost 0 bases; unmatched junction nucleotides: 6. The CDR3 covers 18 residues. CDR3: CATRGTSGRSANTGELFF. The CDR3 bases are TGTGCCACCAGAGGGACTAGCGGGAGATCTGCGAACACCGGGGAGCTGTTTTTT.

The rearrangement links TRBV5-4 to TRBJ2-3; 9 nucleotides align to TRBD1. The V gene's germline CDR1 is SGHNT and CDR2 YYREEE (reference sequence). The CDR3 has 15 residues. After removal of 4 bases from V and 3 bases from J, the junction contained 6 bases not matched to a gene. CDR3 loop: CASSRGTGNTDTQYF. CDR3 sequence (DNA): TGTGCCAGCAGCAGGGGGACAGGGAATACAGATACGCAGTATTTT.

At least ten counts were recorded for this clonotype. V usage is TRBV12-3 or TRBV12-4 and J usage is TRBJ2-7; 8 bases agree with TRBD2. The V and J ends lost 6 bases and 4 bases, in that order; junction bases with no gene match: 5. CDR3 length equals 13 residues. CDR3 sequence reads: CASRISGRYEQYF. Here the CDR3 DNA reads TGTGCCAGCAGGATCAGCGGGAGATACGAGCAGTACTTC.

The V gene is TRBV15, the J gene TRBJ2-3; D is unclear. This CDR3 comprises 12 residues. The germline V and J ends were trimmed by 3 bases and 3 bases, with 4 bases remaining between them. The germline CDR1 and CDR2 sequences are LNHNV and YYDKDF (reference sequence). CDR3 sequence: CATSSLTDTQYF. The DNA for the CDR3 is TGTGCCACCAGCAGTTTGACAGATACGCAGTATTTT.

The chain has TRBV4-1 and TRBJ2-7; D possibly corresponds to TRBD2 (5 bases). The V gene's germline CDR1 is MGHRA and CDR2 YSYEKL. V lost 0 bases to trimming and J lost 1 base, with 19 bases between them. The CDR3 is 18 residues long. The CDR3 coding sequence is TGCGCCAGCAGCCAAGACCCGTCTCGGGGTAGGGATTCCTACGAGCAGTACTTC. Translated, it gives CASSQDPSRGRDSYEQYF.